The rows below give T cell receptor beta chains drawn from one sample of a study of post-analysis software for immune sequencing data. TCRdb reprocessed the PCR reads via MiXCR and lists one record per CDR3 protein. The sample includes roughly 430,000 distinct CDR3 sequences, roughly 38% of them seen just once. Sequencing used blood. These receptors were taken from a girl aged 2-10 years with multiple sclerosis. Each CDR3 is given with its conserved first and last residue. D genes are given only for firm matches. Clone size is not always given. Where it is, it says once, few, many or a class for expanded clones.

TRBJ2-7	.	TRBV12-3/TRBV12-4	.	CASKTTGRAEQYF	TGTGCCAGCAAAACGACAGGGAGGGCCGAGCAGTACTTC
TRBJ1-4	.	TRBV15	.	CATSRESWPANEKLFF	TGTGCCACCAGCAGAGAATCCTGGCCGGCTAATGAAAAACTGTTTTTT
TRBJ2-1	.	TRBV29-1	TRBD2	CSVATSGRGKDEQFF	TGCAGCGTAGCGACTAGCGGGAGAGGGAAGGATGAGCAGTTCTTC
TRBJ1-1	once	TRBV20-1	TRBD1	CSARDRGRVNTEAFF	TGCAGTGCTAGGGACAGGGGCCGGGTGAACACTGAAGCTTTCTTT
TRBJ2-3	few	TRBV3-1	.	CASSNPGLPTDPTDTQYF	TGTGCCAGCAGCAACCCGGGACTTCCGACTGACCCCACAGATACGCAGTATTTT
TRBJ1-2	few	TRBV4-1	TRBD1	CASSQLQGADGYTF	TGCGCCAGCAGCCAACTCCAGGGGGCTGATGGCTACACCTTC
TRBJ2-1	.	TRBV5-1	TRBD1	CASSFGQGEVYEQFF	TGCGCCAGCAGCTTTGGGCAGGGGGAAGTGTATGAGCAGTTCTTC
TRBJ1-2	few	TRBV5-1	.	CASSLTASYGYTF	TGCGCCAGCAGCTTGACAGCCTCCTATGGCTACACCTTC
TRBJ2-2	.	TRBV29-1	.	CSVSRGYPVELFF	TGCAGCGTGAGCAGGGGCTATCCCGTGGAGCTGTTTTTT
TRBJ1-6	.	TRBV20-1	.	CSATNQRANSPLHF	TGCAGTGCCACAAATCAGAGGGCTAATTCACCCCTCCACTTT
TRBJ2-5	.	TRBV7-9	.	CASSLGQGPKQYF	TGTGCCAGCAGCTTAGGTCAGGGCCCAAAGCAGTACTTC
TRBJ2-7	.	TRBV7-9	.	CASSLGVQNPYEQYF	TGTGCCAGCAGCTTAGGGGTCCAGAATCCCTACGAGCAGTACTTC
TRBJ1-1	.	TRBV20-1	.	CSAAMNTEAFF	TGCAGTGCGGCCATGAACACTGAAGCTTTCTTT
TRBJ2-7	.	TRBV30	TRBD2	CAGSSGVSGLSYEQYF	TGTGCCGGAAGTAGCGGGGTTTCCGGACTCTCCTACGAGCAGTACTTC
TRBJ2-5	few	TRBV5-4	.	CASTLGEFQETQYF	TGTGCCAGCACCTTAGGGGAATTCCAAGAGACCCAGTACTTC
TRBJ2-3	.	TRBV27	.	CASSPQVSTDTQYF	TGTGCCAGCAGTCCACAGGTTAGCACAGATACGCAGTATTTT
TRBJ1-1	.	TRBV20-1	TRBD1	CSARDDAGGRLAFF	TGCAGTGCTAGAGATGACGCAGGGGGCCGGTTGGCTTTCTTT
TRBJ2-7	.	TRBV11-2	.	CASSSDSFLYEQYF	TGTGCCAGCAGCTCGGACTCCTTCCTCTACGAGCAGTACTTC
TRBJ2-5	.	TRBV21-1	.	CASREGERRETQYF	TGTGCCAGCAGGGAGGGAGAAAGACGGGAGACCCAGTACTTC
TRBJ2-5	.	TRBV12-3/TRBV12-4	.	CASRPRYNNEQYF	TGTGCCAGCAGGCCGCGTTATAACAATGAGCAGTACTTT
TRBJ2-1	.	TRBV13	.	CASSPRGPSPYNEQFF	TGTGCCAGCAGCCCCCGCGGGCCATCGCCCTACAATGAGCAGTTCTTC
TRBJ2-3	.	TRBV10-3	.	CAISESTSTDTQYF	TGTGCCATCAGTGAGTCGACTAGCACAGATACGCAGTATTTT
TRBJ2-5	few	TRBV5-1	.	CASSPPGTQETQYF	TGCGCCAGCAGCCCCCCCGGGACCCAAGAGACCCAGTACTTC
TRBJ2-1	.	TRBV29-1	.	CSVAARLSYNEQFF	TGCAGCGTTGCTGCTCGCCTATCCTACAATGAGCAGTTCTTC
TRBJ1-5	.	TRBV7-6	.	CASAGRWNQPQHF	TGTGCCAGCGCAGGGCGGTGGAACCAGCCCCAGCATTTT
TRBJ2-7	.	TRBV7-9	.	CASSLGPLQGSIDEQYF	TGTGCCAGCAGCTTAGGCCCCCTACAGGGTAGCATCGACGAGCAGTACTTC
TRBJ2-1	few	TRBV28	TRBD2	CASSGTGLAWFNEQFF	TGTGCCAGCAGTGGGACGGGACTAGCGTGGTTCAATGAGCAGTTCTTC
TRBJ2-3	.	TRBV5-6	TRBD2	CASSLRGSGGDTDAQYF	TGTGCCAGCAGCCTCCGGGGCAGCGGGGGAGACACAGATGCGCAGTATTTT
TRBJ2-7	.	TRBV29-1	TRBD2	CSVETGTSGTYEQYF	TGCAGCGTTGAAACAGGGACTAGCGGGACCTACGAGCAGTACTTC
TRBJ1-1	.	TRBV25-1	.	CASSEIWGSTEAFF	TGTGCCAGCAGTGAGATATGGGGAAGTACTGAAGCTTTCTTT
TRBJ1-4	.	TRBV6-1	.	CASSESTLNEKLFF	TGTGCCAGCAGTGAATCTACATTAAATGAAAAACTGTTTTTT
TRBJ1-4	few	TRBV20-1	.	CSARSGEKLFF	TGCAGTGCTAGATCAGGGGAAAAACTGTTTTTT
TRBJ2-1	.	TRBV29-1	.	CSVAGAEQFF	TGCAGCGTTGCTGGGGCAGAGCAGTTCTTC
TRBJ2-7	few	TRBV6-2/TRBV6-3	.	CASSAIQDISYEQYF	TGTGCCAGCAGTGCAATACAAGACATCTCCTACGAGCAGTACTTC
TRBJ1-2	few	TRBV5-6	.	CASSLRFPGPGYGYTF	TGTGCCAGCAGCTTGCGCTTCCCAGGACCGGGGTATGGCTACACCTTC
TRBJ2-7	few	TRBV27	.	CASRSGRDEREQYF	TGTGCCAGCCGTTCAGGTCGGGACGAACGGGAGCAGTACTTC
TRBJ2-3	.	TRBV5-1	.	CASNLGSVTDTQYF	TGCGCCAGCAACTTGGGCAGCGTCACAGATACGCAGTATTTT
TRBJ1-4	.	TRBV5-1	.	CASSSDGTNEKLFF	TGCGCCAGCAGCAGCGATGGAACCAATGAAAAACTGTTTTTT
TRBJ1-2	.	TRBV7-9	.	CASSPGAGYTF	TGTGCCAGCAGCCCCGGGGCCGGCTACACCTTC
TRBJ2-3	once	TRBV6-4	.	CASSAWGRTDAQYF	TGTGCCAGCAGTGCATGGGGTAGAACAGATGCGCAGTATTTT
TRBJ2-7	.	TRBV5-1	.	CASSFSGANRGTGEYF	TGCGCCAGCAGCTTTTCTGGGGCAAACAGAGGGACTGGGGAGTACTTC
TRBJ1-2	.	TRBV6-5	.	CASSQGREDVHGYTF	TGTGCCAGCAGCCAGGGGAGGGAGGACGTTCACGGCTACACCTTC
TRBJ1-1	.	TRBV12-5	.	CASGLSTTWDTEAFF	TGTGCTAGTGGTTTGAGTACAACCTGGGACACTGAAGCTTTCTTT
TRBJ2-7	.	TRBV2	.	CASSEKSSFGTRSSYEQYF	TGTGCCAGCAGTGAAAAGTCTTCGTTTGGGACCCGGAGCTCCTACGAGCAGTACTTC
TRBJ2-7	few	TRBV7-9	TRBD1	CASSRGTGAFSYEQYF	TGTGCCAGCAGCCGAGGGACAGGGGCCTTCTCCTACGAGCAGTACTTC
TRBJ2-7	few	TRBV20-1	TRBD2	CSAETSGGLYEQYF	TGCAGTGCCGAGACTAGCGGGGGCCTCTACGAGCAGTACTTC
TRBJ2-5	few	TRBV11-2	.	CASSLDMWEETQYF	TGTGCCAGCAGCTTAGATATGTGGGAAGAGACCCAGTACTTC
TRBJ2-7	.	TRBV3-1	TRBD1	CASSQAETGGNEQYF	TGTGCCAGCAGCCAGGCTGAGACAGGGGGCAACGAGCAGTACTTC
TRBJ2-7	few	TRBV20-1	.	CSARGHLTTSREQYF	TGCAGTGCTAGGGGCCATCTCACCACCTCCCGGGAGCAGTACTTC
TRBJ2-1	.	TRBV20-1	.	CSAGGRWRNNEQFF	TGCAGTGCTGGCGGTCGTTGGAGGAACAATGAGCAGTTCTTC
TRBJ2-1	few	TRBV20-1	.	CSASRPPTYNEQFF	TGCAGTGCTAGCCGCCCTCCTACCTACAATGAGCAGTTCTTC
TRBJ1-2	.	TRBV7-3	TRBD1	CASSSDGTGGVYGYTF	TGTGCCAGCAGCTCCGACGGGACAGGGGGCGTCTATGGCTACACCTTC
TRBJ2-3	.	TRBV29-1	TRBD2	CSVLRRRLAPPDTQYF	TGCAGCGTTCTTCGACGGAGACTAGCGCCCCCAGATACGCAGTATTTT
TRBJ1-2	few	TRBV15	.	CATSRDRGAGYTF	TGTGCCACCAGCAGAGATCGAGGGGCTGGCTACACCTTC
TRBJ2-1	.	TRBV6-1	TRBD2	CASSVGSVLASSYNEQFF	TGTGCCAGCAGTGTCGGCTCCGTACTAGCGTCGAGTTACAATGAGCAGTTCTTC